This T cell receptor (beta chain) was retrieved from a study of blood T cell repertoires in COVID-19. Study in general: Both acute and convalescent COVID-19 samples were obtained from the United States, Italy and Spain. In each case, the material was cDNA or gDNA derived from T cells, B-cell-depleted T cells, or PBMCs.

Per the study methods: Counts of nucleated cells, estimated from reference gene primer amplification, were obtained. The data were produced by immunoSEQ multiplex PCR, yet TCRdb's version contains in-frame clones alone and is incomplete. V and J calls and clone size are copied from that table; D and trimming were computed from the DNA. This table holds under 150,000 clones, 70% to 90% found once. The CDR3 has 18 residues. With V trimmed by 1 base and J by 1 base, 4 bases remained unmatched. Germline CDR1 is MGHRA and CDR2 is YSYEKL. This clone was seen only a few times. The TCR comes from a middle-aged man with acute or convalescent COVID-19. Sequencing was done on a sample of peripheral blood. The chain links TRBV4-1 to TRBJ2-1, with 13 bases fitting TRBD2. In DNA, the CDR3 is TGCGCCAGCAGCCAAGGGGGACTAGCGGGGATTTCCTACAATGAGCAGTTCTTC. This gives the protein CASSQGGLAGISYNEQFF.